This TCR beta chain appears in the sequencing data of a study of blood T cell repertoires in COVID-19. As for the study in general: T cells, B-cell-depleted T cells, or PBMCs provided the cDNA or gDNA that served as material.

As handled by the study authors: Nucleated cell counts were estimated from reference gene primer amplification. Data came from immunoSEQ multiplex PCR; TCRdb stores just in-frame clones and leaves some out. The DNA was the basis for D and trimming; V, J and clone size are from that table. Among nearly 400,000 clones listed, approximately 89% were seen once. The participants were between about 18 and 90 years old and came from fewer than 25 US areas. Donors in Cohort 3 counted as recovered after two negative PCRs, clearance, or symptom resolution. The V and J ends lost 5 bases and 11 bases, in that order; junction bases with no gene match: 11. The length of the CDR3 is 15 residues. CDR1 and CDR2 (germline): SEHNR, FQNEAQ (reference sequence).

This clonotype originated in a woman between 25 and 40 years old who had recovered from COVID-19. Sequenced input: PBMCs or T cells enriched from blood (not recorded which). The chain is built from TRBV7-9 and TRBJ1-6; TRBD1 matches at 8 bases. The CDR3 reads CASSPGQGGGTPLHF. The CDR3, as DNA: TGTGCCAGCAGCCCCGGACAGGGAGGTGGCACACCCCTCCACTTT.